The present T cell receptor beta chain was sequenced within a study of blood T cell repertoires in COVID-19. Overall study: COVID-19 samples, acute and convalescent, were from the United States, Italy and Spain. Nucleic acid was either cDNA or gDNA, and it came from T cells, B-cell-depleted T cells, or PBMCs.

J was trimmed by 6 bases and V by 5 bases; bases with no gene match: 8. Germline CDR1 SGHRS, CDR2 YFSETQ. This CDR3 has 14 amino acids. One Seattle source followed patients from active infection through their disease course. Per the authors' pipeline: Cell counts per sample came from amplifying reference gene primers. Assay: immunoSEQ multiplex PCR; the TCRdb copy retains only in-frame clones and omits some. The V and J calls and clone size were taken over from that table, and D and trimming were inferred from the DNA. The sample yields about 310,000 clones, nearly 90% seen once. The specimen was peripheral blood. The gene calls are TRBV5-1 and TRBJ2-3, with 8 bases identical to TRBD2. This receptor was obtained from a woman aged 40 to 55 with COVID-19, enrolled during active disease. The CDR3 reads CASSPSSGSDTQYF. Here the CDR3 DNA reads TGCGCCAGCAGTCCTTCTAGCGGGTCGGATACGCAGTATTTT.